This TCR beta chain comes out of a study of blood T cell repertoires in COVID-19 (TCRdb year 2020). Background on the whole study: Samples from collaborators originated in the United States, Italy and Spain and spanned both the acute and convalescent phases of COVID-19. The prospective study material was composed of cDNA or gDNA derived from T cells, B-cell-depleted T cells, or PBMCs. The dataset comprised deeply sampled blood TCRbeta repertoires from subjects exposed to, actively infected with, or recovered from COVID-19. The repertoires were made available in a free public database intended to serve as a resource for research on the immune response to SARS-CoV-2. The samples were drawn from two sources: the first 160 participants of the ongoing ImmuneRACE study, and 1,254 subjects contributed by 6 global collaborators. The sample metadata nearly always contained a de-identified subject ID, COVID-19 status, age in years and sex. Where HLA class I and class II types were available, the types were taken from metadata supplied by the sample provider, not from assay-based typing. General conclusions and limits of the study: The amount of clinical and demographic metadata varied by source and participant and was provided uncurated.

Participants in the prospective study were aged roughly 18 to 100 years, lived in 20 to 25 United States geographic areas, and enrolled through a virtual design. To assign participants to cohorts, the prospective study relied on clinical history that participants themselves reported in a screening survey and a study questionnaire. Recovered participants in ImmuneRACE Cohort 3 were defined by two consecutive negative NP/OP PCR tests, clearance by a healthcare professional, or resolution of symptoms. In the prospective study, whole blood, serum and a nasopharyngeal or oropharyngeal swab were collected from each participant by mobile phlebotomists. Participants in the prospective study had the option to provide additional blood draws and questionnaires over a roughly 2-month period. Prospective study blood samples were shipped either frozen or at room temperature before DNA extraction. TCRbeta CDR3 regions were amplified from genomic DNA by means of the immunoSEQ Assay, a bias-controlled multiplex PCR. The authors' analysis ran thus. The number of nucleated cells in each sample was estimated by amplification of reference gene primers within the assay. To quantify the absolute abundance of each unique TCRbeta CDR3 rearrangement, sequence reads were collapsed and filtered. For each sample, productive Simpson clonality was calculated by taking the square root of Simpson's diversity index across productive rearrangements. TCRdb took this table from immuneACCESS and kept in-frame rearrangements with V and J called. Such tables lack part of the clones; where checked against another copy, unresolved V genes explain under half of the gap, and the rest is unexplained. The DNA was the basis for D and trimming; V, J and clone size are from that table. The sample includes around 260,000 clones, with 70% to 90% observed a single time. Approximately 4.2% of the sample rests with the top ten.

Looking up the germline V gene yields CDR1 MNHNS and CDR2 SASEGT. Including cysteine and phenylalanine, the CDR3 has 15 amino acids. Only the CDR3 region is kept as DNA, spanning 45 bases read in frame from base 1. Germline trimming amounts to 0 bases on V and 5 bases on J, with 7 as the count of junction bases outside the gene matches. On this clone: Its binding antigen is unknown. No much larger clonotype is one base removed from it; base qualities were not supplied.

This sequence uses TRBV6-1 and TRBJ2-7; 7 bases in the junction line up with TRBD2. The receptor's source is a woman younger than 45 who had recovered from COVID-19. The sequencing input was PBMCs or T cells enriched from blood (not recorded which). Here is the DNA: TGTGCCAGCAGTGAAGCTCGAGGGAGGGTGGACGAGCAGTACTTC. Its translation reads: CASSEARGRVDEQYF.